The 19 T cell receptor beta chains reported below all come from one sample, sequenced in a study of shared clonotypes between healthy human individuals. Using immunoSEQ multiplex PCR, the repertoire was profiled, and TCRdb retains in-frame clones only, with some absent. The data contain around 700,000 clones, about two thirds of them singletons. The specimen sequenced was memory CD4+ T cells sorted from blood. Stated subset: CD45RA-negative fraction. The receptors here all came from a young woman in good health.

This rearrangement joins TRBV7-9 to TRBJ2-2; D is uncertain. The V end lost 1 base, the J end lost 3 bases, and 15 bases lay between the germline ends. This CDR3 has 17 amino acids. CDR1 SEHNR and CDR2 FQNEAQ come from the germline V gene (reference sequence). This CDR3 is CASSLEDPKWDTGELFF. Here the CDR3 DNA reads TGTGCCAGCAGCTTAGAGGACCCCAAGTGGGACACCGGGGAGCTGTTTTTT.

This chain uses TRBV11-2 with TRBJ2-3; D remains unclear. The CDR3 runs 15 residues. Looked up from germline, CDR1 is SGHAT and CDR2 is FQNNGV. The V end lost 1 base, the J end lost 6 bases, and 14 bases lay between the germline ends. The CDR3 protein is CASSLVPGSPDTQYF. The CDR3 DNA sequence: TGTGCCAGCAGCTTAGTACCGGGTTCCCCGGATACGCAGTATTTT.

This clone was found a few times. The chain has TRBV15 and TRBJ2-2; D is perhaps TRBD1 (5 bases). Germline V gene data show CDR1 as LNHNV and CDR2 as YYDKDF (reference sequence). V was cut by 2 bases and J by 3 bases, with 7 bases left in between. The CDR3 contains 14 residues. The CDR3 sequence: CATSRQGHTGELFF. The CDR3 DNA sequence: TGTGCCACCAGCAGACAGGGCCACACCGGGGAGCTGTTTTTT.

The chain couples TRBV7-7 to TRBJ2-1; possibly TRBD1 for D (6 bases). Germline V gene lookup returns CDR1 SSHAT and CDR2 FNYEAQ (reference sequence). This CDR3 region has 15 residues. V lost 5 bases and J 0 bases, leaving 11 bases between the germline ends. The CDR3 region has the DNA TGTGCCAGCAGCGCTACAGGGAGCTCCTACAATGAGCAGTTCTTC. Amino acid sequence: CASSATGSSYNEQFF.

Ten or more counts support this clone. The CDR3 reads CATSRRLDPGGELFF. The CDR3 DNA is TGTGCCACCAGCCGACGACTAGATCCCGGGGGGGAGCTGTTTTTT. The chain is built from TRBV15 and TRBJ2-2; a possible D gene is TRBD2 (6 bases). This CDR3 has 15 amino acids. CDR1 and CDR2 from the germline V gene are LNHNV and YYDKDF (reference sequence). Between the trimmed V and J ends, which lost 5 bases and 8 bases, there was a span of 18 bases.

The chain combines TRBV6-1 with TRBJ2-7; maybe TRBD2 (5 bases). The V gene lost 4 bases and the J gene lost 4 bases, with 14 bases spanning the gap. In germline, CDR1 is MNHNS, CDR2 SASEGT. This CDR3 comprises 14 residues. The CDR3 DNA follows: TGTGCCAGCAGTGCGTCGGGAAATACGTACGAGCAGTACTTC. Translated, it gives CASSASGNTYEQYF.

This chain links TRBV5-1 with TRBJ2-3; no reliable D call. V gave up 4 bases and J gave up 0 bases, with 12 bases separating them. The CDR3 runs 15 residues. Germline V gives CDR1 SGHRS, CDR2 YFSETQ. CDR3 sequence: CASSIRPDSTDTQYF. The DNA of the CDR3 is TGCGCCAGCAGCATAAGACCGGACAGCACAGATACGCAGTATTTT.

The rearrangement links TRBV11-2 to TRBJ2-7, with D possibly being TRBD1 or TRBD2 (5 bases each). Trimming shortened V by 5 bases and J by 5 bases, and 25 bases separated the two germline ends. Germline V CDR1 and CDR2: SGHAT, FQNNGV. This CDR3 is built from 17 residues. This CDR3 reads CASSLLTGTLIPNEQYF. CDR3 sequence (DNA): TGTGCCAGCAGCCTCCTAACCGGGACCCTAATTCCCAACGAGCAGTACTTC.

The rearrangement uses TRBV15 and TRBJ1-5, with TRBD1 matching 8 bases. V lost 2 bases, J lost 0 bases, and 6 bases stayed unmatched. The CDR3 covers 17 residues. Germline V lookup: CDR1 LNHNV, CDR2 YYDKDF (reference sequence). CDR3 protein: CATSRPPGQGSNQPQHF. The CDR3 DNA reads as TGTGCCACCAGCAGACCTCCCGGACAGGGTAGCAATCAGCCCCAGCATTTT.

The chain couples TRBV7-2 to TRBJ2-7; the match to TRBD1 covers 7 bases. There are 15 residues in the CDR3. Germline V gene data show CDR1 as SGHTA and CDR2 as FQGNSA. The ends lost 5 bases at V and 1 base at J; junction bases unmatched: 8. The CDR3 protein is CASSRTGTASYEQYF. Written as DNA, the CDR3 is TGTGCCAGCAGCCGTACCGGGACAGCATCCTACGAGCAGTACTTC.

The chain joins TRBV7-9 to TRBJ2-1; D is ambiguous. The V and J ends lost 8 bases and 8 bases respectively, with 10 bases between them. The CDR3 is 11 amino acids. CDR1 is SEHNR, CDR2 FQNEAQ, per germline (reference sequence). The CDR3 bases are TGTGCCAGCGCCTTCCCCTATGAGCAGTTCTTC. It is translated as CASAFPYEQFF.

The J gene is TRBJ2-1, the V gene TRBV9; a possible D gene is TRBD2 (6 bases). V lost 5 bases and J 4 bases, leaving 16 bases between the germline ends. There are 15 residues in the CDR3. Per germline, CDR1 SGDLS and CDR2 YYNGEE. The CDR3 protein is CASSGASESYNEQFF. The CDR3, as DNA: TGTGCCAGCAGTGGGGCTAGCGAATCTTACAATGAGCAGTTCTTC.

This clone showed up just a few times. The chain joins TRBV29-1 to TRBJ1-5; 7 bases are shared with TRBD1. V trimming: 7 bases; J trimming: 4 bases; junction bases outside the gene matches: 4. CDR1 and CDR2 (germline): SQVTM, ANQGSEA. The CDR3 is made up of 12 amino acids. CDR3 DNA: TGCAGCGCTGGGACAGTGAATCAGCCCCAGCATTTT. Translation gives CSAGTVNQPQHF.

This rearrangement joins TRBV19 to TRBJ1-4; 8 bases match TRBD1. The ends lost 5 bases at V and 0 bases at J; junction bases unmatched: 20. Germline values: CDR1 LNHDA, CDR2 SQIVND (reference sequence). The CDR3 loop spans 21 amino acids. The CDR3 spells CASSHLRGTGSGTATNEKLFF. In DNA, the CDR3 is TGTGCCAGTAGTCACCTTAGGGGGACAGGATCCGGAACGGCAACTAATGAAAAACTGTTTTTT.

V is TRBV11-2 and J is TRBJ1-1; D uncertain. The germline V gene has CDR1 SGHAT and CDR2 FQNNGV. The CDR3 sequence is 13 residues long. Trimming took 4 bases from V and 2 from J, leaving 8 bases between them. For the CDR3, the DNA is TGTGCCAGCAGCTCCCAAGTTAACACTGAAGCTTTCTTT. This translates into CASSSQVNTEAFF.

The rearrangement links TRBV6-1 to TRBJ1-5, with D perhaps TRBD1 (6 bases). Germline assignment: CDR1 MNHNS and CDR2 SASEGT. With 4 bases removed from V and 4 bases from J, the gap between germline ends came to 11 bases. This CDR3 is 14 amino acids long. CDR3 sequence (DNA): TGTGCCAGCAGTGTTCGGACAGCTAATCAGCCCCAGCATTTT. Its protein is CASSVRTANQPQHF.

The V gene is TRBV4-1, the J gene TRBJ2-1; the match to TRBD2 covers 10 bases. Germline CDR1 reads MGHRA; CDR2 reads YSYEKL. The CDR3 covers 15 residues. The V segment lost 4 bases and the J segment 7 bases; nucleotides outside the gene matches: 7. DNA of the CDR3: TGCGCCAGCAGCCGCCTAGCGGGGGCTAGGAATGAGCAGTTCTTC. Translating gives CASSRLAGARNEQFF.

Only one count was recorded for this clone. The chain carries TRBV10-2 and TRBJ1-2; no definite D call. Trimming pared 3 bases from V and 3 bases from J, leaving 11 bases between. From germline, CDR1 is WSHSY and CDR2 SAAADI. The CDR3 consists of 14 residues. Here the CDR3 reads CASSDRTTYYGYTF. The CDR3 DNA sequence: TGCGCCAGCAGTGATCGGACGACCTACTATGGCTACACCTTC.

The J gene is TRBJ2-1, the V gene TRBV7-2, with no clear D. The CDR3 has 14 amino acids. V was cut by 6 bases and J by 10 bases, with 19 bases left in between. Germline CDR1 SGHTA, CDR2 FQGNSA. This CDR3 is CASSAGLGIPEQFF. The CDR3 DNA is TGTGCCAGCAGTGCAGGCTTAGGTATACCCGAGCAGTTCTTC.